This T cell receptor beta chain was found in a study of T cell responses to AZD1222 COVID-19 vaccine. General observations from the study: Epitopes outside B.1.351 and B.1.1.7 mutated regions reportedly drew nearly half of spike TCRs. Females outnumbered males among donors, who were mostly white British; clonal diversity was possibly underestimated. Repertoires were sampled only after the peak T cell response. Recipients of two AZD1222 doses showed rising Spike-specific TCR breadth and depth.

This table comes from immunoSEQ multiplex PCR, and its TCRdb copy is limited to in-frame clones, with some not included. The data contain 130,000 to 150,000 clones, 80% to 95% of them singletons. A word on this clone: Its cognate antigen is unknown.

The CDR3 spans 15 residues. Germline V gene data show CDR1 as SEHNR and CDR2 as FQNEAQ (reference sequence). The V end was cut by 0 bases, the J end by 6 bases, with 14 bases between. Sequenced here: peripheral blood, sampled on day 0 of AZD1222 vaccination. This chain links TRBV7-9 with TRBJ1-2, with D possibly matching TRBD1 (5 bases). The clonotype comes from an adult in good health. The CDR3 region has the DNA TGTGCCAGCAGCTTAGCAGCAGGGTCGATAAATGGCTACACCTTC. Protein: CASSLAAGSINGYTF.